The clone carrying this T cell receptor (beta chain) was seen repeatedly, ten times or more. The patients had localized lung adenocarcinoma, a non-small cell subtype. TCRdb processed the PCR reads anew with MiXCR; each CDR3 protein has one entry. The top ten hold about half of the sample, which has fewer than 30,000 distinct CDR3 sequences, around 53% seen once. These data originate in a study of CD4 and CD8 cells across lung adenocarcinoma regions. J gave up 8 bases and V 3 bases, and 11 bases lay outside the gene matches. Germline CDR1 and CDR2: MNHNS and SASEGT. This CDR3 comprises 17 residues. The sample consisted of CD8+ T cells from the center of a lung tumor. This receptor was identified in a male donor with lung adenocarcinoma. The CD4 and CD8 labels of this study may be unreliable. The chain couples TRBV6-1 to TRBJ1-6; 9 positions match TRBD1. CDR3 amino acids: CASSDFYGTGKDSPLHF. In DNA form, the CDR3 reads TGTGCCAGCAGTGACTTTTACGGGACAGGGAAGGATTCACCCCTCCACTTT.